The entry that follows covers one T cell receptor beta chain sequence. The sample belongs to a study of blood T cell repertoires in COVID-19. Overall study context: Donors in the United States, Italy and Spain gave samples during acute or convalescent COVID-19. The cDNA or gDNA used as material had been derived from T cells, B-cell-depleted T cells, or PBMCs.

As handled by the study authors: It was from reference gene primer amplification that nucleated cell counts were estimated. Clones were read by immunoSEQ multiplex PCR, and TCRdb kept only the in-frame ones, dropping some. For V, J and clone size, that table is used; D and trimming come from the DNA. The profile covers approximately 280,000 clones, with approximately 91% appearing a single time and about 8.5% taken by the ten largest. Germline V CDR1 and CDR2: SGHVS, FQNEAQ. V lost 3 bases and J lost 11; bases outside the gene matches: 8. This CDR3 contains 14 residues. Specimen: peripheral blood. This clonotype originated in a man aged 18-30 years with active or convalescent COVID-19. This rearrangement joins TRBV7-8 to TRBJ2-1; 9 bases are a match to TRBD2. CDR3 loop: CASSLVESGRKQFF. The CDR3, as DNA: TGTGCCAGCAGCTTGGTGGAGAGCGGGAGGAAGCAGTTCTTC.